This entry lists 29 T cell receptor beta chains sequenced from one sample in a study of blood T cell repertoires in COVID-19. Measured with immunoSEQ multiplex PCR; TCRdb has only the in-frame clones, and not every one. The data contain around 200,000 clones, about 88% of them singletons. The sample consisted of peripheral blood. Every receptor here comes from a man aged 18 to 30 with active or convalescent COVID-19.

V gene TRBV14 combines with J gene TRBJ1-4, with D perhaps TRBD1 (6 bases). Trimming left V 4 bases short and J 4 bases short, with 13 bases between. This CDR3 has 15 residues. The V gene's germline CDR1 is SGHDN and CDR2 FVKESK. This CDR3 is CASSRTDRINEKLFF. Written as DNA, the CDR3 is TGTGCCAGCAGCCGAACTGACAGGATTAATGAAAAACTGTTTTTT.

This clone has only one observation. V usage is TRBV4-1 and J usage is TRBJ2-3; weak D call: TRBD2 (5 bases). The germline V and J ends were trimmed by 1 base and 0 bases, with 11 bases remaining between them. The CDR3 sequence is 16 residues long. Germline V lookup: CDR1 MGHRA, CDR2 YSYEKL. This chain's CDR3 is CASSQGLGASTDTQYF. CDR3 DNA sequence: TGCGCCAGCAGCCAAGGATTGGGAGCTAGCACAGATACGCAGTATTTT.

The chain carries TRBV21-1 and TRBJ1-2. TRBV21-1 has pseudogene status. This CDR3 has 15 amino acids. In DNA, the CDR3 is TGTGCCAGCAGCAAAGAAGTAGGAGGGACGGGAGGCTACACCTTC. Protein product: CASSKEVGGTGGYTF.

The chain combines TRBV10-1 with TRBJ2-1, with TRBD1 identical over 9 bases. CDR3 length: 14 amino acids. Trimming took 5 bases from V and 7 from J; bases not matched to a gene: 6. CDR1 is WNHNN, CDR2 SYGVQD, per germline (reference sequence). CDR3 sequence (DNA): TGCGCCAGCAGTAGGGACAGGGCCTGGAATGAGCAGTTCTTC. It codes for CASSRDRAWNEQFF.

The chain uses TRBV10-3 and TRBJ1-2, with 10 bases matching TRBD1. V dropped 2 bases and J dropped 5; count of bases not matched to a gene: 2. CDR1 is ENHRY, CDR2 SYGVKD, per germline. The CDR3 sequence is 14 residues long. In DNA form, the CDR3 reads TGTGCCATCAGTGAGGACAGGGGGCGATATGGCTACACCTTC. Translation gives CAISEDRGRYGYTF.

The chain recombines TRBV19 with TRBJ1-2; no firm D call. Germline CDR1 is LNHDA and CDR2 is SQIVND (reference sequence). CDR3 length equals 12 residues. Trimming took off 6 bases at V and 5 bases at J, with 10 bases between the two ends. This CDR3 is CASRGLGYGYTF. The CDR3 nucleotides are TGTGCCAGTAGAGGACTAGGGTATGGCTACACCTTC.

The gene calls are TRBV19 and TRBJ1-2; D perhaps matches TRBD1 (6 bases). Germline loops: CDR1 LNHDA, CDR2 SQIVND (reference sequence). The CDR3 is 15 residues long. V was pared by 1 base and J by 2 bases, with 11 bases between. DNA for the CDR3: TGTGCCAGTAGTATAGGTCTTGGACAGAACTATGGCTACACCTTC. Translating gives CASSIGLGQNYGYTF.

This chain uses TRBV27 with TRBJ1-4, with D possibly being TRBD1 (5 bases). V dropped 0 bases and J dropped 7 bases, with 12 bases sitting between them. The germline V gene has CDR1 MNHEY and CDR2 SMNVEV (reference sequence). The CDR3 has 15 residues. CDR3 bases: TGTGCCAGCAGTTTATCGAGGGTGGGGGGTGAAAAACTGTTTTTT. It specifies CASSLSRVGGEKLFF.

The chain combines TRBV6-5 with TRBJ1-2, with 8 bases matching TRBD1. The CDR3 is 12 amino acids. From germline, CDR1 is MNHEY and CDR2 SVGAGI. J was trimmed by 8 bases and V by 5 bases; bases with no gene match: 4. The CDR3 here is CASSIQGEGYTF. The CDR3 nucleotides read TGTGCCAGCAGTATACAGGGGGAGGGCTACACCTTC.

CDR3 sequence: CASSRRGAYNEQFF. CDR3 bases: TGTGCCAGCAGCCGTCGCGGGGCCTACAATGAGCAGTTCTTC. The chain joins TRBV7-2 to TRBJ2-1; tentative D call: TRBD2 (6 bases). Germline V CDR1 and CDR2: SGHTA, FQGNSA. The V end was cut by 5 bases, the J end by 2 bases, with 10 bases between. This CDR3 contains 14 residues.

The rearrangement uses TRBV21-1 and TRBJ2-5; the DNA was not used to check the table's D call, TRBD2. TRBV21-1 is reported as a pseudogene. This CDR3 is built from 15 residues. Written as DNA, the CDR3 is TGTGCCAGCAGCACCCGCACTACCCCTTGGGAGACCCAGTACTTC. Protein: CASSTRTTPWETQYF.

J is TRBJ1-4 and V is TRBV29-1; 7 bases fit TRBD1. V lost 3 bases, J lost 7 bases, and 5 bases stayed unmatched. Germline values: CDR1 SQVTM, CDR2 ANQGSEA. This CDR3 comprises 13 residues. The CDR3 DNA reads as TGCAGCGTTGAGGACAGGAGATTTGAAAAACTGTTTTTT. Amino acids: CSVEDRRFEKLFF. The complete variable domain, with remaining parts taken from reference TRBV29-1 and TRBJ1-4, reads SAVISQKPSRDICQRGTSLTIQCQVDSQVTMMFWYRQQPGQSLTLIATANQGSEATYESGFVIDKFPISRPNLTFSTLTVSNMSPEDSSIYLCSVEDRRFEKLFFGSGTQLSVL.

As to this clone: The sample carries other DNA sequences with the same CDR3. This chain joins TRBV11-3 and TRBJ2-5; weak D call: TRBD1 (7 bases). The V gene lost 5 bases and the J gene lost 3 bases, with 16 bases spanning the gap. Per germline, CDR1 SGHNT and CDR2 YENEEA. CDR3 length equals 15 residues. CDR3 in DNA: TGTGCCAGCAGCCTCGGAGGGGGCCGCAAAGAGACCCAGTACTTC. Translating it yields CASSLGGGRKETQYF. Complete variable domain (other parts from reference TRBV11-3 and TRBJ2-5): EAGVVQSPRYKIIEKKQPVAFWCNPISGHNTLYWYLQNLGQGPELLIRYENEEAVDDSQLPKDRFSAERLKGVDSTLKIQPAELGDSAVYLCASSLGGGRKETQYFGPGTRLLVL.

The rearrangement joins TRBV6-2 or TRBV6-3 to TRBJ1-3, with a tentative D call TRBD1 (6 bases). Germline V gene lookup returns CDR1 MNHEY and CDR2 SVGEGT. CDR3 length: 17 residues. The ends were cut back, 4 bases at V and 0 bases at J, with 16 bases in the middle. In DNA form, the CDR3 reads TGTGCCAGCAGTTCCGACAGGATCCTCTACTCTGGAAACACCATATATTTT. Translating it yields CASSSDRILYSGNTIYF.

This clone was recorded once. This chain uses TRBV18 with TRBJ2-5, with D tentatively TRBD1 (5 bases). The germline gives CDR1 KGHSH, CDR2 LQKENI. The CDR3 length is 14 residues. The V end lost 3 bases, the J end lost 5 bases, and 13 bases lay between the germline ends. The CDR3 nucleotides are TGTGCCAGCTCACCTATAGTAGGGGCCGAGACCCAGTACTTC. This encodes CASSPIVGAETQYF.

The chain couples TRBV10-1 to TRBJ2-1; 7 bases are a match to TRBD2. After removal of 2 bases from V and 5 bases from J, the junction contained 3 bases not matched to a gene. Looked up from germline, CDR1 is WNHNN and CDR2 is SYGVQD (reference sequence). The CDR3 covers 14 residues. CDR3 residues: CASSEVRGDNEQFF. Written as DNA, the CDR3 is TGCGCCAGCAGTGAGGTACGGGGGGACAATGAGCAGTTCTTC.

The DNA for the CDR3 is TGTGCCAGTAAGGGACTAGTTCCCGCAGATACGCAGTATTTT. It encodes CASKGLVPADTQYF. V is TRBV19 and J is TRBJ2-3, with TRBD2 identical over 8 bases. The V gene end was trimmed by 7 bases and the J gene end by 4 bases; junction bases not matched to a gene: 7. The length of the CDR3 is 14 residues. From germline, CDR1 is LNHDA and CDR2 SQIVND (reference sequence).

The rearrangement joins TRBV7-6 to TRBJ2-3, with 12 bases that match TRBD2. Germline V gene lookup returns CDR1 SGHVS and CDR2 FNYEAQ. J lost 3 bases, V lost 5 bases, and 15 bases had no gene match. The CDR3 length is 19 residues. The CDR3 loop is CASSLRLAGDIVLTDTQYF. The CDR3 nucleotides read TGTGCCAGCAGCCTACGACTAGCGGGAGATATCGTATTGACAGATACGCAGTATTTT.

This clone has just a few counts. The rearrangement joins TRBV5-6 to TRBJ2-1; 10 bases fit TRBD2. The CDR3 is 16 residues long. The J segment lost 8 bases and the V segment lost 2 bases, leaving 10 bases of the junction unmatched. Germline values: CDR1 SGHDT, CDR2 YYEEEE. This CDR3 reads CASSLLAGGIVHEQFF. DNA for the CDR3: TGTGCCAGCAGCTTATTAGCGGGGGGCATTGTCCATGAGCAGTTCTTC.

V and J are TRBV5-1 and TRBJ2-5; D call uncertain. The CDR3 is made up of 14 amino acids. Trimming pared 0 bases from V and 4 bases from J, leaving 10 bases between. Germline lookup yields CDR1 SGHRS and CDR2 YFSETQ. This CDR3 is CASSLASRPETQYF. CDR3 coding DNA: TGCGCCAGCAGCTTGGCTTCGAGGCCAGAGACCCAGTACTTC.

Here the CDR3 reads CASSQQHQGKLFF. CDR3 nucleotides: TGCGCCAGCAGCCAACAACACCAGGGAAAACTGTTTTTT. V and J are TRBV4-3 and TRBJ1-4; weak D call: TRBD1 (5 bases). Germline CDR1 reads LGHNA; CDR2 reads YSLEER. Trimming pared 2 bases from V and 10 bases from J, leaving 11 bases between. The CDR3 spans 13 residues.

The chain employs TRBV6-1 and TRBJ2-6; 9 nucleotides line up with TRBD1. Per germline, CDR1 MNHNS and CDR2 SASEGT. The CDR3 runs 18 residues. The V segment lost 0 bases and the J segment 4 bases; nucleotides outside the gene matches: 7. The CDR3 spells CASSEARTGAGGANVLTF. CDR3 nucleotides: TGTGCCAGCAGTGAAGCCAGGACAGGGGCGGGCGGGGCCAACGTCCTGACTTTC.

The chain joins TRBV12-2 to TRBJ2-5; the table names TRBD1, a call not compared with the DNA. TRBV12-2 is classified as a pseudogene. The CDR3 sequence is 15 residues long. CDR3 bases: TGTGCAAGTCGCTGCTCAGGGGGTTTTGAAGAGACCCAGTACTTC. This sequence encodes CASRCSGGFEETQYF.

This clone has only a few counts. This chain links TRBV7-2 with TRBJ1-1, with D unclear. V lost 5 bases, J lost 0 bases, and 7 bases lay in between. CDR3 length equals 13 residues. Germline-derived CDR1 and CDR2 are SGHTA and FQGNSA. CDR3 DNA: TGTGCCAGCAGCAACCAGATGAACACTGAAGCTTTCTTT. Amino acid sequence: CASSNQMNTEAFF.

The sample holds one count of this clone. CDR3 in amino acids: CASSQEGWGQGDDTEAFF. CDR3 nucleotides: TGTGCCAGCAGCCAAGAAGGTTGGGGACAGGGGGACGACACTGAAGCTTTCTTT. The chain employs TRBV4-2 and TRBJ1-1; 11 bases map to TRBD1. The length of the CDR3 is 18 residues. V lost 0 bases and J lost 3; bases outside the gene matches: 9. Germline V gene sequence: CDR1 LGHNA, CDR2 YNFKEQ.

This clone occurred once. This rearrangement joins TRBV7-9 to TRBJ1-1; the D gene is possibly TRBD1 (6 bases). This CDR3 contains 17 residues. Germline V gene data show CDR1 as SEHNR and CDR2 as FQNEAQ (reference sequence). Trimming removed 5 bases from V and 1 base from J, with 20 bases in between. CDR3 residues: CASSPNLGGPGNTEAFF. The CDR3 DNA is TGTGCCAGCAGCCCAAACCTGGGGGGGCCAGGGAACACTGAAGCTTTCTTT.

The rearrangement uses TRBV7-6 and TRBJ1-2; D gene uncertain. Germline V gene lookup returns CDR1 SGHVS and CDR2 FNYEAQ. The CDR3 covers 16 residues. V dropped 4 bases and J dropped 2 bases, with 17 bases sitting between them. Here the CDR3 reads CASSYATRQSNYGYTF. The CDR3 DNA sequence: TGTGCCAGCAGCTATGCCACCAGGCAGTCCAACTATGGCTACACCTTC.

The chain uses TRBV28 and TRBJ2-1; 7 bases align to TRBD2. V trimming: 1 base; J trimming: 9 bases; junction bases outside the gene matches: 6. This CDR3 contains 14 residues. Germline CDR1 MDHEN, CDR2 SYDVKM. In DNA form, the CDR3 reads TGTGCCAGCAGTTTATCGGAGCGGGATGGTGAGCAGTTCTTC. This codes for CASSLSERDGEQFF.

V and J are TRBV2 and TRBJ1-2; D remains ambiguous. The CDR3 contains 14 residues. Germline loops: CDR1 SNHLY, CDR2 FYNNEI. V was shortened by 5 bases and J by 6 bases, with 16 bases between the two germline ends. In DNA, the CDR3 is TGTGCCAGCAGTTCAATCCCACGAGTCGATGGCTACACCTTC. It specifies CASSSIPRVDGYTF. The variable domain in full, with the rest retrieved from reference TRBV2 and TRBJ1-2, is EPEVTQTPSHQVTQMGQEVILRCVPISNHLYFYWYRQILGQKVEFLVSFYNNEISEKSEIFDDQFSVERPDGSNFTLKIRSTKLEDSAMYFCASSSIPRVDGYTFGSGTRLTVV.